These 24 T cell receptor beta chains share one sample of origin, sequenced in a study of early T cells in non-severe SARS-CoV-2 infection. TCRdb ran MiXCR on the 5' RACE reads and lists one entry per CDR3 protein. The sample comprises tens of thousands of distinct CDR3 sequences, 4.5% to 7% of which are singletons, and about 26% rests with the top ten. The source material was whole blood. Receptor source: an adult who was a healthcare worker with PCR-confirmed SARS-CoV-2 infection or an uninfected control (not recorded which).

This clonotype was detected many times. The rearrangement joins TRBV12-3 or TRBV12-4 to TRBJ2-1; 9 bases are a match to TRBD2. The V gene end was trimmed by 5 bases and the J gene end by 10 bases; junction bases not matched to a gene: 6. CDR3 length: 13 residues. The CDR3 DNA reads TGTGCCAGCAGTCCCGGACTAGCGATCGAGCAGTTCTTC. This encodes CASSPGLAIEQFF.

This clonotype is medium-sized. The V gene is TRBV11-2, the J gene TRBJ1-6; D may be TRBD1 (5 bases). Germline CDR1 SGHAT, CDR2 FQNNGV. This CDR3 contains 14 residues. Deletions cut 1 base from V and 12 bases from J, with 13 bases between. The CDR3 DNA reads as TGTGCCAGCAGCTTAGGGGACGGAGGCGAACCCCTCCACTTT. Its translation: CASSLGDGGEPLHF. Using reference TRBV11-2 and TRBJ1-6 for the parts outside the CDR3, the full variable domain is EAGVAQSPRYKIIEKRQSVAFWCNPISGHATLYWYQQILGQGPKLLIQFQNNGVVDDSQLPKDRFSAERLKGVDSTLKIQPAKLEDSAVYLCASSLGDGGEPLHFGNGTRLTVT.

This clonotype was found many times. The chain has TRBV5-4 and TRBJ2-7; 8 bases line up with TRBD2. Per the germline V gene, CDR1 is SGHNT and CDR2 is YYREEE (reference sequence). The V and J ends lost 5 bases and 2 bases, in that order; junction bases with no gene match: 9. The CDR3 contains 15 residues. The CDR3 protein is CASSRGAGEAYEQYF. The CDR3 DNA reads as TGTGCCAGCAGTAGAGGAGCGGGAGAGGCCTACGAGCAGTACTTC.

This clonotype was detected many times. This chain uses TRBV28 with TRBJ2-1, with TRBD1 matching over 8 bases. The CDR3 extends over 14 amino acids. The germline CDR1 and CDR2 sequences are MDHEN and SYDVKM. The junction had 9 bases not matched to a gene; V was cut back by 10 bases and J by 4 bases. The CDR3 spells CATTSGGAYNEQFF. In DNA form, the CDR3 reads TGTGCCACCACGTCAGGGGGCGCTTACAATGAGCAGTTCTTC.

This clonotype was recorded at least ten times. This chain uses TRBV6-1 with TRBJ2-7; D not certain. Deletions cut 7 bases from V and 2 bases from J, with 9 bases between. The CDR3 spans 12 residues. Looked up from germline, CDR1 is MNHNS and CDR2 is SASEGT. The CDR3 DNA is TGTGCCAGCAATCAGGTTCCCTACGAGCAGTACTTC. Encoded protein: CASNQVPYEQYF.

This clonotype was recorded at least ten times. CDR3 in DNA: TGTGCCAGCAGTGCATCCGGGACCCACTACGAGCAGTACTTC. Translation: CASSASGTHYEQYF. The V call is TRBV2, the J call TRBJ2-7, with D perhaps TRBD1 or TRBD2 (5 bases each). Trimming left V 4 bases short and J 3 bases short, with 13 bases between. The CDR3 has 14 residues. Germline V gene lookup returns CDR1 SNHLY and CDR2 FYNNEI.

This clonotype was seen more than once but under ten times. V and J are TRBV2 and TRBJ2-3; TRBD1 or TRBD2 may be the D gene (5 bases each). Germline CDR1 and CDR2: SNHLY and FYNNEI. This CDR3 region has 13 residues. V lost 7 bases, J lost 6 bases, and 14 bases lay in between. The DNA of the CDR3 is TGTGCCAGCACGGGGCCAGGGCGGGATACGCAGTATTTT. Translated, it gives CASTGPGRDTQYF.

This clonotype was found a few times. This sequence joins TRBV30 and TRBJ2-4, with D tentatively TRBD2 (5 bases). V gave up 1 base and J gave up 6 bases, with 16 bases separating them. Germline loops: CDR1 GTSNPN, CDR2 SVGIG (reference sequence). The CDR3 totals 15 residues. CDR3 protein: CAWSAAPGSGNIQYF. In nucleotides, the CDR3 is TGTGCCTGGAGTGCCGCCCCGGGGTCGGGAAACATTCAGTACTTC.

The sample holds many counts of this clonotype. CDR3 DNA: TGTGCCAGCAGCTTATCGGGAGGCGTCGGCACAGATACGCAGTATTTT. Translation gives CASSLSGGVGTDTQYF. The chain employs TRBV11-2 and TRBJ2-3, with 7 bases fitting TRBD2. The junction had 6 bases not matched to a gene; V was cut back by 2 bases and J by 1 base. The CDR3 loop spans 16 amino acids. CDR1 is SGHAT and CDR2 is FQNNGV in the germline V gene.

This clonotype was seen repeatedly, ten times or more. This chain uses TRBV5-5 with TRBJ2-2; 11 bases match TRBD2. The CDR3 is 15 amino acids. Unmatched junction bases numbered 8, after V lost 3 bases and J lost 10 bases. CDR1 and CDR2 (germline): SGHKS, YYEKEE (reference sequence). The CDR3 nucleotides are TGTGCCAGCAGCTCCTTACTAGCGGGGGAAGTGGAGCTGTTTTTT. Translation gives CASSSLLAGEVELFF.

In its sample, this clonotype was seen many times. The chain carries TRBV5-1 and TRBJ1-4, with TRBD1 matching 8 bases. Trimming took 4 bases from V and 8 from J; bases not matched to a gene: 4. The CDR3 is made up of 13 amino acids. CDR1 is SGHRS and CDR2 is YFSETQ in the germline V gene. The CDR3 bases are TGCGCCAGCAGCGGACAGGGAGGGGAAAAACTGTTTTTT. Residues: CASSGQGGEKLFF.

This clonotype was observed many times. The chain uses TRBV28 and TRBJ2-7; TRBD2 matches at 8 bases. With V trimmed by 1 base and J by 5 bases, 7 bases remained unmatched. The CDR3 runs 15 residues. Germline CDR1 and CDR2: MDHEN and SYDVKM. CDR3 in DNA: TGTGCCAGCAGTTTATCGGGGACTAGTTCCCACGAGCAGTACTTC. Its protein is CASSLSGTSSHEQYF.

This clonotype was picked up many times. The rearrangement uses TRBV5-1 and TRBJ2-3; 8 nucleotides line up with TRBD2. The CDR3 sequence is 17 residues long. Unmatched junction bases numbered 10, after V lost 0 bases and J lost 4 bases. Germline V gives CDR1 SGHRS, CDR2 YFSETQ. The CDR3 DNA reads TGCGCCAGCAGCTTGGGCCGAGTTGGACTAGCAGCAGATACGCAGTATTTT. Amino acid sequence: CASSLGRVGLAADTQYF.

The sample holds many counts of this clonotype. This rearrangement joins TRBV6-6 to TRBJ2-1, with TRBD2 matching 10 bases. This CDR3 is built from 14 residues. CDR1 MNHNY and CDR2 SVGAGI come from the germline V gene (reference sequence). V gave up 8 bases and J gave up 4 bases; unmatched junction bases: 5. CDR3 nucleotide sequence: TGTGCCAGCTTAGCTAGCGGGAGTTACAATGAGCAGTTCTTC. The encoded protein is CASLASGSYNEQFF.

This clonotype was seen a few times. V gene TRBV5-6 combines with J gene TRBJ2-7; 8 positions agree with TRBD1. J was trimmed by 3 bases and V by 4 bases; bases with no gene match: 9. Germline assignment: CDR1 SGHDT and CDR2 YYEEEE. This CDR3 comprises 15 residues. DNA of the CDR3: TGTGCCAGCAGCCAAGAAGGGACAGGCCGCTACGAGCAGTACTTC. It encodes CASSQEGTGRYEQYF.

V and J are TRBV7-2 and TRBJ2-7; 12 bases agree with TRBD2. Germline V gene data show CDR1 as SGHTA and CDR2 as FQGNSA. Trimming took 5 bases from V and 9 from J; bases not matched to a gene: 8. This CDR3 region has 14 residues. CDR3 bases: TGTGCCAGCAGCGAGCCGGGACTAGCGGGCTCGCAGTACTTC. Protein: CASSEPGLAGSQYF.

At least ten counts were recorded for this clonotype. The rearrangement joins TRBV5-1 to TRBJ1-1, with D possibly TRBD1 on 6 matching bases. V was pared by 2 bases and J by 1 base, with 12 bases between. In germline, CDR1 is SGHRS, CDR2 YFSETQ. The CDR3 contains 15 residues. CDR3 sequence (DNA): TGCGCCAGCAGCTTCAACAGGGCCCCGAACACTGAAGCTTTCTTT. Amino acid sequence: CASSFNRAPNTEAFF. Variable domain in full (rest from reference TRBV5-1 and TRBJ1-1): KAGVTQTPRYLIKTRGQQVTLSCSPISGHRSVSWYQQTPGQGLQFLFEYFSETQRNKGNFPGRFSGRQFSNSRSEMNVSTLELGDSALYLCASSFNRAPNTEAFFGQGTRLTVV.

This clonotype was counted at least ten times. The genes are TRBV6-4 and TRBJ1-1; TRBD1 aligns across 8 bases. There are 12 residues in the CDR3. The V segment lost 2 bases and the J segment 8 bases; nucleotides outside the gene matches: 1. Germline V gives CDR1 MRHNA, CDR2 SNTAGT. For the CDR3, the DNA is TGTGCCAGCAGTGACCGGACAGGGGAAGCTTTCTTT. The encoded protein is CASSDRTGEAFF.

V gene TRBV7-6 combines with J gene TRBJ2-3; D call uncertain. Germline V gene sequence: CDR1 SGHVS, CDR2 FNYEAQ. V dropped 6 bases and J dropped 0 bases, with 7 bases sitting between them. The CDR3 totals 13 residues. For the CDR3, the DNA is TGTGCCAGCAGGCCTCTCAGCACAGATACGCAGTATTTT. Amino acids: CASRPLSTDTQYF.

The sample holds many counts of this clonotype. The genes are TRBV29-1 and TRBJ1-1; D is undetermined. The germline gives CDR1 SQVTM, CDR2 ANQGSEA. This CDR3 contains 13 residues. V lost 4 bases to trimming and J lost 1 base, with 10 bases between them. CDR3 protein: CSVGADRNTEAFF. CDR3 in DNA: TGCAGCGTTGGAGCGGATCGGAACACTGAAGCTTTCTTT.

This clonotype was found many times. The V and J genes are TRBV6-6 and TRBJ2-7, with 8 nucleotides matching TRBD1. The V gene's germline CDR1 is MNHNY and CDR2 SVGAGI (reference sequence). This CDR3 is 13 amino acids long. J gave up 4 bases and V 8 bases, and 7 bases lay outside the gene matches. The CDR3 DNA is TGTGCCAGCGGACAGGGTAGCCGTTACGAGCAGTACTTC. Translated, it gives CASGQGSRYEQYF.

Points on this clonotype: A much larger clone differs by one base, so this may be a read error. The chain is built from TRBV9 and TRBJ2-7; 7 nucleotides align to TRBD2. The V and J ends lost 0 bases and 7 bases, in that order; junction bases with no gene match: 10. The germline V gene encodes CDR1 SGDLS and CDR2 YYNGEE. CDR3 length equals 15 residues. The CDR3 region has the DNA TGTGCCAGCAGCGTAGCCGGGAGGCCACAGGAGGAGCAGTACTTC. It specifies CASSVAGRPQEEQYF.

This clonotype was picked up many times. J is TRBJ1-1 and V is TRBV12-3 or TRBV12-4, with a tentative D call TRBD1 (6 bases). Deletions cut 5 bases from V and 11 bases from J, with 15 bases between. The CDR3 length is 12 residues. The CDR3 bases are TGTGCCAGCAGTCCGGGGGGCAGGGAGGCTTTCTTT. This sequence encodes CASSPGGREAFF.

The chain has TRBV9 and TRBJ2-2, with D perhaps TRBD1 (5 bases). The CDR3 is made up of 15 amino acids. Germline CDR1 and CDR2: SGDLS and YYNGEE. V lost 0 bases, J lost 2 bases, and 8 bases lay in between. This CDR3 is CASSVEGFNTGELFF. Here the CDR3 DNA reads TGTGCCAGCAGCGTAGAGGGGTTTAACACCGGGGAGCTGTTTTTT.